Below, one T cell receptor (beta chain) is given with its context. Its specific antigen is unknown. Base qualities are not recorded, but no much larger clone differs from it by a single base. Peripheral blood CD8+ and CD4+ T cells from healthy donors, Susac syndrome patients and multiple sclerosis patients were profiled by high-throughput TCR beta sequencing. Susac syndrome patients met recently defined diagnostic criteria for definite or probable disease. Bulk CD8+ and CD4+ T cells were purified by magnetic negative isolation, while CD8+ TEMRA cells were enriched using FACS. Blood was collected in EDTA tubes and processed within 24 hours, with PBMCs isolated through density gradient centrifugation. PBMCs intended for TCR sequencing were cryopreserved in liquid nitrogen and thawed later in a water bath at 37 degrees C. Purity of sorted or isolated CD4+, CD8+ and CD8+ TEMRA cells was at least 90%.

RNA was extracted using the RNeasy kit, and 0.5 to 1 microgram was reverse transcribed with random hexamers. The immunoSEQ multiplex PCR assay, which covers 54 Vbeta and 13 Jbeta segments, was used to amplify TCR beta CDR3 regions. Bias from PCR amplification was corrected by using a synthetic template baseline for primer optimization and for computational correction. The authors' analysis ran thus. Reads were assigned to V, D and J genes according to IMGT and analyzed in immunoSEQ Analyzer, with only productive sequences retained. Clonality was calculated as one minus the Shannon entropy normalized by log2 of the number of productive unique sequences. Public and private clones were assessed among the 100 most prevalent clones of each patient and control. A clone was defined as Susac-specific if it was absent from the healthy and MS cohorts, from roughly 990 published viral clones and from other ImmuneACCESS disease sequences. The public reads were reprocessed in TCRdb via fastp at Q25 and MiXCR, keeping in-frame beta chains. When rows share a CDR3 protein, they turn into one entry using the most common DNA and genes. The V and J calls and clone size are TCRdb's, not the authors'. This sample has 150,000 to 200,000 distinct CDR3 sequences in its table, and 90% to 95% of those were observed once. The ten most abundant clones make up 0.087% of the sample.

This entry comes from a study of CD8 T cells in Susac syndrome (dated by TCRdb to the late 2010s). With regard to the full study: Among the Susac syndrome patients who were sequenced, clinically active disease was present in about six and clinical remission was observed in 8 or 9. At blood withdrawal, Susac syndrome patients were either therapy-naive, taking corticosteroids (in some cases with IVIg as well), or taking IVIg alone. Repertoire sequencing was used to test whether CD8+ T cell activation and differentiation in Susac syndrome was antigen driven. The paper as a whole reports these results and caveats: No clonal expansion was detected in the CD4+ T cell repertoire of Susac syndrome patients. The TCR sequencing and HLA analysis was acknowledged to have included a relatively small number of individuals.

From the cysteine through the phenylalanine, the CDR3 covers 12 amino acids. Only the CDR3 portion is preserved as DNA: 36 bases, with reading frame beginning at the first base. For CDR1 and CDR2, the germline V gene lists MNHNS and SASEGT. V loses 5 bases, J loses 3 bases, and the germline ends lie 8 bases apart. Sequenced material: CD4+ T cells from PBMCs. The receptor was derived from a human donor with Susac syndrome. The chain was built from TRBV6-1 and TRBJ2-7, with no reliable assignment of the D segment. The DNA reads TGTGCCAGCAGTTATAAGGGCTACGAGCAGTACTTC. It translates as CASSYKGYEQYF.